What follows is one T cell receptor (beta chain) and its context. This sample is part of a study of blood T cell repertoires in COVID-19. Authors' data handling: Estimation of nucleated cell counts relied on the amplification of reference gene primers. The data were produced by immunoSEQ multiplex PCR, yet TCRdb's version contains in-frame clones alone and is incomplete. Clonal size and the V and J genes are those of that table, whereas D and trimming came from the DNA. The sample has a few hundred thousand clones; roughly 87% are singletons. The study drew participants aged about 18 to 95 years from some 24 US areas. Cohorts were determined from participant-reported clinical history. Germline V gene data show CDR1 as MDHEN and CDR2 as SYDVKM. There are 15 residues in the CDR3. Trimming left V 6 bases short and J 8 bases short, with 22 bases between.

The V call is TRBV28, the J call TRBJ1-2, with D tentatively TRBD1 (5 bases). The sequencing sample was made of PBMCs or T cells enriched from blood (not recorded which). The TCR originated in a man younger than 35 with acute COVID-19. CDR3 in amino acids: CASSSALQGLGGYTF. Written as DNA, the CDR3 is TGTGCCAGCAGCTCAGCCCTTCAGGGTTTAGGAGGCTACACCTTC.